This paragraph reports one T cell receptor (beta chain). The data derive from a study of T-cell memory formation after mild COVID-19. The CDR3 is 12 amino acids. Trimming cost V 4 bases and J 2 bases, with 7 bases left between them. Germline V gene lookup returns CDR1 DFQATT and CDR2 SNEGSKA (reference sequence). TCRdb re-called the 5' RACE reads through MiXCR, storing one row per CDR3 protein. The profile shows approximately 260,000 distinct CDR3 sequences, about 16% of them singletons. The chain couples TRBV20-1 to TRBJ2-3; D is ambiguous. The clonotype comes from a man in his late teens or twenties who had mild COVID-19 (a few samples of this study predate the infection). Cell type and time point are not known. Sequencing was done on a sample of PBMCs or a T cell subset sorted from them (not recorded which). The CDR3 DNA follows: TGCAGTGCTATCCCCCACACAGATACGCAGTATTTT. It encodes CSAIPHTDTQYF.